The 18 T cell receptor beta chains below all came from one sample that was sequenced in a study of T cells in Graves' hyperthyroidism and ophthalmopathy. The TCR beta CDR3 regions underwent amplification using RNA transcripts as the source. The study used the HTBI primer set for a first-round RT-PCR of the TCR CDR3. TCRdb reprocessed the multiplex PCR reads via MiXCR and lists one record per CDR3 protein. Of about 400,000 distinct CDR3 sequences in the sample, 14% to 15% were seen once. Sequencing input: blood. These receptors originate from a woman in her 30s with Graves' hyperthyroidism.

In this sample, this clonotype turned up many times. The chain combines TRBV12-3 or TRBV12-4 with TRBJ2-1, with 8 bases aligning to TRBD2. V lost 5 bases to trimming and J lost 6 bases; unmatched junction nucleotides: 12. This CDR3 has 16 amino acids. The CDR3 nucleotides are TGTGCCAGCAGTCAAGTAGGGCTAGCGGGCATCAATGAGCAGTTCTTC. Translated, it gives CASSQVGLAGINEQFF.

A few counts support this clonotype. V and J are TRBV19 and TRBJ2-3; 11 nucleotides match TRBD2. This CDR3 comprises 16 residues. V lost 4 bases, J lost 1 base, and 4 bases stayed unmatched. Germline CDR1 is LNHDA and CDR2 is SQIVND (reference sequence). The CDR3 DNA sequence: TGTGCCAGTAGTAGGGGGACTAGCGGCCGCACAGATACGCAGTATTTT. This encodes CASSRGTSGRTDTQYF. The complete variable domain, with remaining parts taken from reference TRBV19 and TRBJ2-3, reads DGGITQSPKYLFRKEGQNVTLSCEQNLNHDAMYWYRQDPGQGLRLIYYSQIVNDFQKGDIAEGYSVSREKKESFPLTVTSAQKNPTAFYLCASSRGTSGRTDTQYFGPGTRLTVL.

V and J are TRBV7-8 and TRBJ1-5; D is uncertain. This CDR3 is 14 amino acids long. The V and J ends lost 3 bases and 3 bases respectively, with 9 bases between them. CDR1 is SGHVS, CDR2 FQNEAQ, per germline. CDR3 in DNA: TGTGCCAGCAGCTTTGTCGGGTACAATCAGCCCCAGCATTTT. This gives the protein CASSFVGYNQPQHF.

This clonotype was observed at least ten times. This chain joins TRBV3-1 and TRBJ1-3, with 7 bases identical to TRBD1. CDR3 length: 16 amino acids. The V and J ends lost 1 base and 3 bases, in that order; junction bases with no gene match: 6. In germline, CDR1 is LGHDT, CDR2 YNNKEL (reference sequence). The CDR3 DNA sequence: TGTGCCAGCAGCCAAGGAGGGGGCGCTTTTGGAAACACCATATATTTT. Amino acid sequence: CASSQGGGAFGNTIYF.

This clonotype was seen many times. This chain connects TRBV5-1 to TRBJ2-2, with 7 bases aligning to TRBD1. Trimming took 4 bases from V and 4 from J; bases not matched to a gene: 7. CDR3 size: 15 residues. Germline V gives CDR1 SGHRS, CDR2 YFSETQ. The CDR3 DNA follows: TGCGCCAGCAGCCCCGGACAGGAGATCACCGGGGAGCTGTTTTTT. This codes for CASSPGQEITGELFF.

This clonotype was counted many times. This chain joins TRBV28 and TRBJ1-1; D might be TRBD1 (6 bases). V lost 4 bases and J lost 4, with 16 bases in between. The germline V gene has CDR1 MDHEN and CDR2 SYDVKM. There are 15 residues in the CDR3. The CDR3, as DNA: TGTGCCAGCAGTTCTCCTACGACAGGCCTCACTGAAGCTTTCTTT. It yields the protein CASSSPTTGLTEAFF.

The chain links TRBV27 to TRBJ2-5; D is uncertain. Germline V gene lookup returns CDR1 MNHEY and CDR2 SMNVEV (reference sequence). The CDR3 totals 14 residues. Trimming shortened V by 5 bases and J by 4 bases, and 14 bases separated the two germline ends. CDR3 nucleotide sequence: TGTGCCAGCAGTCGGCAGGCGACTCGAGAGACCCAGTACTTC. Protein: CASSRQATRETQYF.

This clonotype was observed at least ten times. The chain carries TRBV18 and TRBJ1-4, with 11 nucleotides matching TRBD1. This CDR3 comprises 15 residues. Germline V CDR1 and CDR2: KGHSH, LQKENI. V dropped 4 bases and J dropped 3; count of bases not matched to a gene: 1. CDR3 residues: CASSRTGGSNEKLFF. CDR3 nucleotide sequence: TGTGCCAGCTCACGGACAGGGGGCTCTAATGAAAAACTGTTTTTT.

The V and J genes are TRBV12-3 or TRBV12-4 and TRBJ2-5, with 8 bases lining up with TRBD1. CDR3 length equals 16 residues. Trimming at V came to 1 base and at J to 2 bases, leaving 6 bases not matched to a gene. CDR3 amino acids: CASSLGATGDQETQYF. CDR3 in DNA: TGTGCCAGCAGTTTAGGGGCGACAGGGGATCAAGAGACCCAGTACTTC.

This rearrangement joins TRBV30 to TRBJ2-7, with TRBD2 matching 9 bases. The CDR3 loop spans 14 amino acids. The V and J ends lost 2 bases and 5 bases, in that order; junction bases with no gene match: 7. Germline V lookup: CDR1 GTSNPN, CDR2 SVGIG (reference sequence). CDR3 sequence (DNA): TGTGCCTGGAGTAAAGGACTAGCGACCAACGAGCAGTACTTC. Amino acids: CAWSKGLATNEQYF.

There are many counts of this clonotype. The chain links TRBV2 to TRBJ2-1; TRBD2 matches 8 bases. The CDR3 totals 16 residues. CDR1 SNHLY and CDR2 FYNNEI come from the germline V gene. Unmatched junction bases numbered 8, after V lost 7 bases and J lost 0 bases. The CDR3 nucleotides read TGTGCCAGCACACGACTAGCGTCTAGCTCCTACAATGAGCAGTTCTTC. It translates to CASTRLASSSYNEQFF.

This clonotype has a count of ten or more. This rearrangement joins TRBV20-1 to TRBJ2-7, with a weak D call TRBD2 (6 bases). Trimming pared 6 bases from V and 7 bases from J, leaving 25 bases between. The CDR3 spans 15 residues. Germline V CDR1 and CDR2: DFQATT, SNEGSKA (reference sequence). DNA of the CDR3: TGCAGTGCCGCGCCCGGGACTCAGAAGGGTACGGAGCAGTACTTC. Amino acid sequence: CSAAPGTQKGTEQYF.

Here the CDR3 DNA reads TGTGCCAGCAGTGAGGTGGGGGGACAAGAGACCCAGTACTTC. It is translated as CASSEVGGQETQYF. The chain uses TRBV25-1 and TRBJ2-5; possible D gene TRBD2, 6 bases. The CDR3 consists of 14 residues. Germline V CDR1 and CDR2: MGHDK, SYGVNS. V lost 3 bases and J 2 bases, leaving 10 bases between the germline ends.

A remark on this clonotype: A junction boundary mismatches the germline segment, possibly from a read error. CDR3 in amino acids: CASSLGTGLNTDMQYF. The DNA for the CDR3 is TGTGCCAGCAGCTTAGGGACAGGGCTCAACACAGATATGCAGTATTTT. The chain uses TRBV7-2 and TRBJ2-3, with TRBD1 identical over 8 bases. Per the germline V gene, CDR1 is SGHTA and CDR2 is FQGNSA. The CDR3 covers 16 residues.

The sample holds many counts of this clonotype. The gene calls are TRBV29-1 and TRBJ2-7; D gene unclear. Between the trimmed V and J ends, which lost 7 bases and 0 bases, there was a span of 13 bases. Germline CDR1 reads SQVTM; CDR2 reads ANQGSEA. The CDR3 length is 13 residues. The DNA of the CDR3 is TGCAGCGCTCGGAGTCCAAGCTCCTACGAGCAGTACTTC. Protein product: CSARSPSSYEQYF.

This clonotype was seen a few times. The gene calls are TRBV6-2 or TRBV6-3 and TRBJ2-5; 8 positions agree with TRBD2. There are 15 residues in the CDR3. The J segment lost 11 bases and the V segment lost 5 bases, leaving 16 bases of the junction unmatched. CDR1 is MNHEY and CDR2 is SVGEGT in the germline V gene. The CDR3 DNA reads TGTGCCAGCAGTCCATCGACTAGCGCCCGATATCTTCAGTACTTC. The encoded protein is CASSPSTSARYLQYF.

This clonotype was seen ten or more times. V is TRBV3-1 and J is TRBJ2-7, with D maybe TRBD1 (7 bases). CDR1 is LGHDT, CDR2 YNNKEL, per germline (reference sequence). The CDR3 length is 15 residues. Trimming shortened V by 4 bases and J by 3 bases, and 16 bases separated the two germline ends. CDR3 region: CASSPQGTRFYEQYF. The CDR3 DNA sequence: TGTGCCAGCAGCCCACAGGGGACTCGATTCTACGAGCAGTACTTC.

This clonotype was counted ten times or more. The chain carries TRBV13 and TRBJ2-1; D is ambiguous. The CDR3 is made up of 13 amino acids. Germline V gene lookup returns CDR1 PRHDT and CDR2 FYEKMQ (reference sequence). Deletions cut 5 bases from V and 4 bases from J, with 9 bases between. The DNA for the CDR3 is TGTGCCAGCAGCCGCGGATTGTACAATGAGCAGTTCTTC. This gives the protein CASSRGLYNEQFF.